This T cell receptor beta chain was obtained from a study of molecular identifiers for immune sequencing clone quantification. This clonotype appeared a few times. In preparing bulk TCR libraries, previously described methods and listed TCR primers were used. TCRdb reanalysed the PCR reads using MiXCR and keeps one entry per CDR3 protein. The sample has about 510,000 distinct CDR3 sequences; about a fifth are singletons. V trimming: 3 bases; J trimming: 2 bases; junction bases outside the gene matches: 10. Germline CDR1 MRHNA, CDR2 SNTAGT. CDR3 length: 19 residues. Sequenced material: naive CD8+ T cells from blood, with Jurkat cell RNA spiked in. Subset reported: FACS-sorted CD8+CD4-CCR7+CD45RA+ naive T cells. The origin of this receptor is a human donor in good health. Some libraries in this study had Jurkat cell RNA spiked in. The chain recombines TRBV6-4 with TRBJ2-3; 14 nucleotides line up with TRBD2. The CDR3 loop is CASSERGTSGRSPTDTQYF. The CDR3 DNA follows: TGTGCCAGCAGTGAACGGGGGACTAGCGGGAGAAGTCCCACAGATACGCAGTATTTT.